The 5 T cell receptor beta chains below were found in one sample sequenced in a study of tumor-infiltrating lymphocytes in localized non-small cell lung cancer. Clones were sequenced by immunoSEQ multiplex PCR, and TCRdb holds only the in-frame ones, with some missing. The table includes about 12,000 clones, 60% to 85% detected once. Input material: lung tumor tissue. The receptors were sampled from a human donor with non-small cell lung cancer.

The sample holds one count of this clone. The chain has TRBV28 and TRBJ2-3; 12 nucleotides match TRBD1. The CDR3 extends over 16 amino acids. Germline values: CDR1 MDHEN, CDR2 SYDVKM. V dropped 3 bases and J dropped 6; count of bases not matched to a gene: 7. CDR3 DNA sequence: TGTGCCAGCAGTTTTTTGTTGGGACAGGGGGCGGATACGCAGTATTTT. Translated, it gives CASSFLLGQGADTQYF.

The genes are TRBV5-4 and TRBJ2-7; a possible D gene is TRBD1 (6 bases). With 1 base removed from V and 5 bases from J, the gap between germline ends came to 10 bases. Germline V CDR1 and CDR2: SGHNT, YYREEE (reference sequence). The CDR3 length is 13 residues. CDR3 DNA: TGTGCCAGCAGCTTGCAACAGGGAAACGAGCAGTACTTC. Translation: CASSLQQGNEQYF.

In DNA form, the CDR3 reads TGTGCCAGCAGAAATTCCGGGTATGAAAAACTGTTTTTT. This translates into CASRNSGYEKLFF. The chain carries TRBV14 and TRBJ1-4; D unresolved. The length of the CDR3 is 13 residues. With 6 bases removed from V and 6 bases from J, the gap between germline ends came to 11 bases. Germline lookup yields CDR1 SGHDN and CDR2 FVKESK.

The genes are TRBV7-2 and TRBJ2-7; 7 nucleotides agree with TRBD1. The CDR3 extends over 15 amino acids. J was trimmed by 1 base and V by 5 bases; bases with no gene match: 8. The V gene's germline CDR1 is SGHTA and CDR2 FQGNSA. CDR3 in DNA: TGTGCCAGCAGCATTACAGGGGAGCGGTCCTACGAGCAGTACTTC. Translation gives CASSITGERSYEQYF.

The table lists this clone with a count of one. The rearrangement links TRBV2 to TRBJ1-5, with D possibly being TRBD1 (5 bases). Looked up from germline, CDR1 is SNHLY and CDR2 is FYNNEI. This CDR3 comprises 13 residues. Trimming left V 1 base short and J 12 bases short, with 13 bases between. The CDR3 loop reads CASSEGRSDNQHF. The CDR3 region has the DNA TGTGCCAGCAGTGAAGGGAGGTCGGACAACCAGCATTTT. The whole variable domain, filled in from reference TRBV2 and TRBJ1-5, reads EPEVTQTPSHQVTQMGQEVILRCVPISNHLYFYWYRQILGQKVEFLVSFYNNEISEKSEIFDDQFSVERPDGSNFTLKIRSTKLEDSAMYFCASSEGRSDNQHFGDGTRLSIL.